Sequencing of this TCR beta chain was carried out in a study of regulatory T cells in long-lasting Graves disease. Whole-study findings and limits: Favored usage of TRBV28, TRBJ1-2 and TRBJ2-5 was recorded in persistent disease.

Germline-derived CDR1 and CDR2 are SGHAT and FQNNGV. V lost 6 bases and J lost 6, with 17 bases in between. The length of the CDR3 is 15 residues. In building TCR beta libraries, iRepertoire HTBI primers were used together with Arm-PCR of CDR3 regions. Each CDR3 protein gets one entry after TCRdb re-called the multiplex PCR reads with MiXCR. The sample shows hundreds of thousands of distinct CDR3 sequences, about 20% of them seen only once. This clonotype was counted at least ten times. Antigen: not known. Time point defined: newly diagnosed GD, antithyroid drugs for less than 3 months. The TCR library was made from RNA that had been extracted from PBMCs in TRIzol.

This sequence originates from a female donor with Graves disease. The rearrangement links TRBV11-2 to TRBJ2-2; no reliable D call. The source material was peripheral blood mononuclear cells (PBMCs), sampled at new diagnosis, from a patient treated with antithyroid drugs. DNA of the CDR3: TGTGCCAGCAGACTACAAGGCAGTCGGTCCGGGGAGCTGTTTTTT. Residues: CASRLQGSRSGELFF.